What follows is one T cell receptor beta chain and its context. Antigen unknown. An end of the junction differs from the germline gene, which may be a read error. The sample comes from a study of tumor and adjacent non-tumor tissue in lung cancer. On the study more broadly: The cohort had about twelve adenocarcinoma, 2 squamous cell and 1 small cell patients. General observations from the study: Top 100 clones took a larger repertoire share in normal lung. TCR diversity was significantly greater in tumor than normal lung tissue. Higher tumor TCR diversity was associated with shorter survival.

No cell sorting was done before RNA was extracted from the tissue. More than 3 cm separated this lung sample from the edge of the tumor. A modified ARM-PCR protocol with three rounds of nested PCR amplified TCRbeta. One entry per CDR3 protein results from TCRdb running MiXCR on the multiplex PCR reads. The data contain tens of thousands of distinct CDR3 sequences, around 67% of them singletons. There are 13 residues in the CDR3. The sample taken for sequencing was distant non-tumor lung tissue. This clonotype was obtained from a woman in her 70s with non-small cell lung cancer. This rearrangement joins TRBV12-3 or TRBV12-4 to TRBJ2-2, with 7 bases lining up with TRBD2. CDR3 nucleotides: TGTGCCAGCAGCGAATCGGGCACCGGGAGGCTGTTCTTT. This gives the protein CASSESGTGRLFF.